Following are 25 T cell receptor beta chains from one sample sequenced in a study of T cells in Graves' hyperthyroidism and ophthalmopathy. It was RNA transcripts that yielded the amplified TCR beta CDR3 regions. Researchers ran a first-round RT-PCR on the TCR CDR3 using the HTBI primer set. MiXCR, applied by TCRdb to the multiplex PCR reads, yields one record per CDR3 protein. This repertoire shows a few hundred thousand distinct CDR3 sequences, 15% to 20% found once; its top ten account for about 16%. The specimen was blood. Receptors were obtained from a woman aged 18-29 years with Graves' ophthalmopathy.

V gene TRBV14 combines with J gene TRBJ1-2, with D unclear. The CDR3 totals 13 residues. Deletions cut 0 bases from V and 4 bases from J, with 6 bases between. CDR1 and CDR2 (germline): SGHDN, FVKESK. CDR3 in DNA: TGTGCCAGCAGCCAAGAAAAGACCTATGGCTACACCTTC. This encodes CASSQEKTYGYTF.

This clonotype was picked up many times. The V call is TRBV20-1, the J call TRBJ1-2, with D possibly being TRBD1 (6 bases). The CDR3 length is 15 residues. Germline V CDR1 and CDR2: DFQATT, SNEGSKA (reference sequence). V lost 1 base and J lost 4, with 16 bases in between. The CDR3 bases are TGCAGTGCTAGAGCCCCCCTTAGGACAGCCTATGGCTACACCTTC. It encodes CSARAPLRTAYGYTF.

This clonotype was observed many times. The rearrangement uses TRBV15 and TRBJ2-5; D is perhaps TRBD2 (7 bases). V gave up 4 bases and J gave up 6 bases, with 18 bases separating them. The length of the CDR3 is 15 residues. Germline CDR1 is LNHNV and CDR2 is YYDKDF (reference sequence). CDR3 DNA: TGTGCCACCAGCATAGACCGGGGGGCAGGAAAGACCCAGTACTTC. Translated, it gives CATSIDRGAGKTQYF.

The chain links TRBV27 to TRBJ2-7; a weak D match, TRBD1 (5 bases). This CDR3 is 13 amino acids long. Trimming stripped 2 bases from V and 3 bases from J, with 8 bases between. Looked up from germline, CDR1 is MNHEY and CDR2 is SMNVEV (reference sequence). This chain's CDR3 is CASSLGAYYEQYF. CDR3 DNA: TGTGCCAGCAGTTTAGGGGCGTACTACGAGCAGTACTTC.

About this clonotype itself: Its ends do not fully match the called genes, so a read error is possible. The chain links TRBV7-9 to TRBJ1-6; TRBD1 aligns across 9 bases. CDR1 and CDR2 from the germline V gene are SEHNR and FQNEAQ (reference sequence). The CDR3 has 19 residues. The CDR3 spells CASSLKTLPRTGVNSSLHF. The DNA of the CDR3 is TGTGCCAGCAGCTTGAAGACCCTCCCTAGGACAGGGGTCAATTCATCCCTCCACTTT.

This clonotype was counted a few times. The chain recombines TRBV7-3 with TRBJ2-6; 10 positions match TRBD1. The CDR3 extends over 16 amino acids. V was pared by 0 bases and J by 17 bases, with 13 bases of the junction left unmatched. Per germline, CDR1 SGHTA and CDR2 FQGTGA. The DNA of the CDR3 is TGTGCCAGCAGCTTAACGGGGACAGGGGAAGGTAGTAGGATGACTTTC. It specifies CASSLTGTGEGSRMTF.

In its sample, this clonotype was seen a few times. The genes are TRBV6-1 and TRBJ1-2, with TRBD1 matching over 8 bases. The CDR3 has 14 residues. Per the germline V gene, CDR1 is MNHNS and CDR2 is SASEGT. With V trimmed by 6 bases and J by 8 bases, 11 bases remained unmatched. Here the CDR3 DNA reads TGTGCCAGCAGACGGACAGGGCGGGCGGGGGGCTACACCTTC. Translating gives CASRRTGRAGGYTF.

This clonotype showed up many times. CDR3 amino acids: CASRLAGGGETQYF. The CDR3, as DNA: TGTGCCAGCAGACTAGCGGGAGGAGGTGAGACCCAGTACTTC. This chain connects TRBV28 to TRBJ2-5; TRBD2 agrees at 12 bases. V shed 6 bases and J 5 bases; nucleotides not matched to a gene: 4. Germline assignment: CDR1 MDHEN and CDR2 SYDVKM. The CDR3 has 14 amino acids.

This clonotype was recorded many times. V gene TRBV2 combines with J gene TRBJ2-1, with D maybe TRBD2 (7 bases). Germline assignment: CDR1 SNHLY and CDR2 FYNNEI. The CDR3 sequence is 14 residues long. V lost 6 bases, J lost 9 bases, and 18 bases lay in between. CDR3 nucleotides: TGTGCCAGCAGACCTGGGGGGGCCTTTGGTGAGCAGTTCTTC. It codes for CASRPGGAFGEQFF.

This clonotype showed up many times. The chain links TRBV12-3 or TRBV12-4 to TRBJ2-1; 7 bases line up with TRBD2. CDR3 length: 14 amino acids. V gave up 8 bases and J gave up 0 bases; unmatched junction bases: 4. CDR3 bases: TGTGCCAGCTCCGGGGGGTCCTCCTACAATGAGCAGTTCTTC. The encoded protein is CASSGGSSYNEQFF.

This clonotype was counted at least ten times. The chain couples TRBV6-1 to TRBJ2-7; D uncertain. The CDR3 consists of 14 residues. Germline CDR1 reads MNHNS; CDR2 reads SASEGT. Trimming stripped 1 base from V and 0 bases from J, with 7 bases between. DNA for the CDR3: TGTGCCAGCAGTGAAGAAGTAGCCTCCTACGAGCAGTACTTC. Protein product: CASSEEVASYEQYF.

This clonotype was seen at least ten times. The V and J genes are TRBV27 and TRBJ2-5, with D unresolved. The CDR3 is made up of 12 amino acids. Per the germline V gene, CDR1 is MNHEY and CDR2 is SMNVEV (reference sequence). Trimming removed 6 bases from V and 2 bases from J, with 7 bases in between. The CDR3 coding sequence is TGTGCCAGCAGGAGTTTGCAAGAGACCCAGTACTTC. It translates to CASRSLQETQYF.

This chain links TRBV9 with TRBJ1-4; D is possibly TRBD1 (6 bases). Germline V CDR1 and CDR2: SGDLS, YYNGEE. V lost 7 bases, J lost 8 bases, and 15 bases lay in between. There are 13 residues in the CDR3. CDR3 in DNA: TGTGCCAGCCACAGGACAGATCTAGAAAAACTGTTTTTT. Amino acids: CASHRTDLEKLFF.

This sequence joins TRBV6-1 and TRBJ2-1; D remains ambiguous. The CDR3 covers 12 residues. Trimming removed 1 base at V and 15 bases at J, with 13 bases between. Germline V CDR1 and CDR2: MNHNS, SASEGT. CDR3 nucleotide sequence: TGTGCCAGCAGTGAAGGGAGTACTGCGCGGTTCTTC. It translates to CASSEGSTARFF.

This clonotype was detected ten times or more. CDR3 nucleotides: TGTGCCAGCAGGCTTAGACACATTGGTACTGAAGCTTTCTTT. Encoded protein: CASRLRHIGTEAFF. J is TRBJ1-1 and V is TRBV6-1; no clear D. V was shortened by 6 bases and J by 5 bases, with 16 bases between the two germline ends. Germline V gene sequence: CDR1 MNHNS, CDR2 SASEGT. The CDR3 runs to 14 residues.

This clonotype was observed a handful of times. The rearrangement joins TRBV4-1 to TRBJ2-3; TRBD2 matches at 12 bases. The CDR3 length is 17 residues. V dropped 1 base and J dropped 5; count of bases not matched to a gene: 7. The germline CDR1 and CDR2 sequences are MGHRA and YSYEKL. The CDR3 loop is CASSQASTSGSEDTQYF. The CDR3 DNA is TGCGCCAGCAGCCAAGCCTCGACTAGCGGGAGTGAAGATACGCAGTATTTT.

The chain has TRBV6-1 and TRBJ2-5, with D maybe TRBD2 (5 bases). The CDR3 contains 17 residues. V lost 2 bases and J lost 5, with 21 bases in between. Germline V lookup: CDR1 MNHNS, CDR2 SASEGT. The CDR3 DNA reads TGTGCCAGCAGTGAATCTCAGCGGAGCTCAGGCTGGGAGACCCAGTACTTC. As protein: CASSESQRSSGWETQYF.

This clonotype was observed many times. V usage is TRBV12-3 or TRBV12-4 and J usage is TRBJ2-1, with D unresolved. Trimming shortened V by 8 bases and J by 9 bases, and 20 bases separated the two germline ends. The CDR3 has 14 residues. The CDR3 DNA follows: TGTGCCAGCGGAATACTTGGGTTAATGGGTGAGCAGTTCTTC. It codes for CASGILGLMGEQFF.

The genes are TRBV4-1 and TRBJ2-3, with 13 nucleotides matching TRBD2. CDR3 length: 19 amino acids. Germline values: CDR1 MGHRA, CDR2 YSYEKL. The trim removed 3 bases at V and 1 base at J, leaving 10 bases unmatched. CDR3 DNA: TGCGCCAGCAGCCACCCCGGAACTAGCGGGAGGGGGGGCACAGATACGCAGTATTTT. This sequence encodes CASSHPGTSGRGGTDTQYF.

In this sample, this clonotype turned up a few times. The CDR3 coding sequence is TGCAGTGCTAGAGATATGAGACACCGGTACGAGCAGTACTTC. This gives the protein CSARDMRHRYEQYF. The chain has TRBV20-1 and TRBJ2-7, with no clear D. The germline CDR1 and CDR2 sequences are DFQATT and SNEGSKA (reference sequence). The CDR3 is made up of 14 amino acids. Trimming pared 0 bases from V and 4 bases from J, leaving 13 bases between.

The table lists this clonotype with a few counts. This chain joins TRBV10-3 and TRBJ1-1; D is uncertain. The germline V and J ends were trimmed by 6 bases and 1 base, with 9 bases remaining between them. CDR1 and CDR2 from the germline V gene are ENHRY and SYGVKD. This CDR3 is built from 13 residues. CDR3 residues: CAIRAGRNTEAFF. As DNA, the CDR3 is TGTGCCATCAGGGCTGGGAGGAACACTGAAGCTTTCTTT.

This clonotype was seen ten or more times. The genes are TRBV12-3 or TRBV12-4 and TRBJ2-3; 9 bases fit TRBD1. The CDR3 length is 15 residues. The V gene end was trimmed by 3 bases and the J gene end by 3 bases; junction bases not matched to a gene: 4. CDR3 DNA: TGTGCCAGCAGTTTCAAGACAGGGGGGACAGATACGCAGTATTTT. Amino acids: CASSFKTGGTDTQYF.

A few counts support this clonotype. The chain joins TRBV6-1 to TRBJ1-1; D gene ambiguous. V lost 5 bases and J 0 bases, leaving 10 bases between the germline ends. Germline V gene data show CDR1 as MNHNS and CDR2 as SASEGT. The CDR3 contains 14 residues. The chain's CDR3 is CASSYRGLNTEAFF. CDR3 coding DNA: TGTGCCAGCAGTTATCGGGGATTGAACACTGAAGCTTTCTTT.

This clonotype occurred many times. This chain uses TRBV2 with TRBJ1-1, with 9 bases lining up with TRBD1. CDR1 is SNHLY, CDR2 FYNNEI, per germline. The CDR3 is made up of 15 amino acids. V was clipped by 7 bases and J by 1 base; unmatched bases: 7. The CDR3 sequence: CASTATGGENTEAFF. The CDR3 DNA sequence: TGTGCCAGCACCGCGACAGGGGGAGAGAACACTGAAGCTTTCTTT.

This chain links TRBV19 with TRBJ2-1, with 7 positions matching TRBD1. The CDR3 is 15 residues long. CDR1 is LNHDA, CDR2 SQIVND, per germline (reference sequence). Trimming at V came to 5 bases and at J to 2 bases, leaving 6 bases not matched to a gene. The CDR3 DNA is TGTGCCAGTAGTTCCTGGACAGGCCCCTACAATGAGCAGTTCTTC. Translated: CASSSWTGPYNEQFF.